The 9 T cell receptor beta chains reported below all come from one sample, sequenced in a study of blood T cell repertoires in COVID-19. The assay was immunoSEQ multiplex PCR, and TCRdb's table has in-frame clones only and misses some. Here the sample spans some 80,000 clones, 90% being singletons. Source material: peripheral blood. The receptors stem from a woman of 80 years or more with acute or convalescent COVID-19.

This chain joins TRBV5-1 and TRBJ2-7, with D possibly being TRBD1 (5 bases). CDR1 SGHRS and CDR2 YFSETQ come from the germline V gene. Deletions cut 0 bases from V and 2 bases from J, with 6 bases between. The CDR3 has 13 amino acids. The CDR3: CASSLATAYEQYF. The CDR3 DNA reads as TGCGCCAGCAGCTTGGCGACAGCCTACGAGCAGTACTTC.

This chain connects TRBV2 to TRBJ2-2, with D tentatively TRBD1 (5 bases). V lost 10 bases and J lost 6, with 15 bases in between. Germline V gives CDR1 SNHLY, CDR2 FYNNEI. The CDR3 length is 13 residues. The CDR3 sequence: CANTDTLAGELFF. The CDR3 DNA sequence: TGTGCCAATACGGACACCCTGGCCGGGGAGCTGTTTTTT.

The gene calls are TRBV5-1 and TRBJ2-1, with D possibly being TRBD1 (6 bases). The CDR3 loop spans 15 amino acids. Germline V gene data show CDR1 as SGHRS and CDR2 as YFSETQ. Trimming stripped 3 bases from V and 10 bases from J, with 20 bases between. The CDR3 spells CASSSLGAGAEEQFF. In DNA form, the CDR3 reads TGCGCCAGCAGCTCCCTCGGAGCAGGGGCCGAGGAGCAGTTCTTC.

The gene calls are TRBV19 and TRBJ1-5; 7 bases match TRBD1. There are 15 residues in the CDR3. In germline, CDR1 is LNHDA, CDR2 SQIVND (reference sequence). J gave up 2 bases and V 5 bases, and 6 bases lay outside the gene matches. CDR3 sequence reads: CASSQPGGGNQPQHF. In DNA, the CDR3 is TGTGCCAGTAGTCAACCAGGGGGAGGCAATCAGCCCCAGCATTTT.

The genes are TRBV7-9 and TRBJ2-7; D not certain. Looked up from germline, CDR1 is SEHNR and CDR2 is FQNEAQ (reference sequence). Trimming removed 5 bases at V and 3 bases at J, with 5 bases between. This CDR3 contains 11 residues. CDR3 residues: CASSPSYEQYF. The CDR3, as DNA: TGTGCCAGCAGCCCCAGCTACGAGCAGTACTTC.

This chain uses TRBV7-9 with TRBJ2-7; D might be TRBD1 (6 bases). V lost 3 bases and J lost 7, with 19 bases in between. Per the germline V gene, CDR1 is SEHNR and CDR2 is FQNEAQ (reference sequence). This CDR3 is built from 15 residues. The CDR3 here is CASSFRGQLVEEQYF. The CDR3 DNA is TGTGCCAGCAGCTTTAGAGGACAGTTGGTGGAGGAGCAGTACTTC.

The chain is built from TRBV6-5 and TRBJ2-5; 8 bases align to TRBD1. V trimming: 0 bases; J trimming: 5 bases; junction bases outside the gene matches: 8. The CDR3 is 16 amino acids. The germline CDR1 and CDR2 sequences are MNHEY and SVGAGI. CDR3 in amino acids: CASSYSGAGGRETQYF. CDR3 in DNA: TGTGCCAGCAGTTACTCGGGAGCAGGGGGCAGGGAGACCCAGTACTTC.

The chain has TRBV28 and TRBJ2-1; possibly TRBD1 for D (6 bases). The V gene lost 4 bases and the J gene lost 4 bases, with 14 bases spanning the gap. Germline CDR1 is MDHEN and CDR2 is SYDVKM. The CDR3 contains 15 residues. CDR3 bases: TGTGCCAGCAGTTCCAGGGGCCCGAGGTACAATGAGCAGTTCTTC. Translated: CASSSRGPRYNEQFF. Based on the CDR3 plus reference TRBV28 and TRBJ2-1, the full variable domain is DVKVTQSSRYLVKRTGEKVFLECVQDMDHENMFWYRQDPGLGLRLIYFSYDVKMKEKGDIPEGYSVSREKKERFSLILESASTNQTSMYLCASSSRGPRYNEQFFGPGTRLTVL.

This clone came up once. The chain uses TRBV5-1 and TRBJ2-2; D is perhaps TRBD1 (5 bases). The germline V gene has CDR1 SGHRS and CDR2 YFSETQ. The CDR3 has 15 amino acids. Trimming took off 0 bases at V and 4 bases at J, with 10 bases between the two ends. This CDR3 is CASSLEQVLTGELFF. DNA of the CDR3: TGCGCCAGCAGCTTGGAACAGGTGCTCACCGGGGAGCTGTTTTTT.